Listed here is a single TCR beta chain. V was pared by 2 bases and J by 4 bases, with 8 bases of the junction left unmatched. The V gene's germline CDR1 is MNHEY and CDR2 SMNVEV (reference sequence). CDR3 length: 16 residues. These data originate in a study of blood T cell repertoires in COVID-19. About the research overall: Some COVID-19 samples were acute and others convalescent; all came from the United States, Italy and Spain. In each case, the material was cDNA or gDNA derived from T cells, B-cell-depleted T cells, or PBMCs.

Under the authors' procedure: From reference gene primer amplification, estimates of nucleated cell counts were derived. The table came from immunoSEQ multiplex PCR; TCRdb's copy has only in-frame clones and leaves some out. Clone size and V and J calls were adopted from that table, with D and trimming inferred from the DNA. The top ten hold 3.3% of the sample, which has approximately 180,000 clones, 70% to 90% seen once. This clonotype was sampled from a man aged 55 to 70 with acute or convalescent COVID-19. The specimen was peripheral blood. The chain uses TRBV27 and TRBJ2-5, with 9 positions matching TRBD1. CDR3 nucleotide sequence: TGTGCCAGCAGTTTAAATACAGGGGGCTTCCTAGAGACCCAGTACTTC. Translated: CASSLNTGGFLETQYF.